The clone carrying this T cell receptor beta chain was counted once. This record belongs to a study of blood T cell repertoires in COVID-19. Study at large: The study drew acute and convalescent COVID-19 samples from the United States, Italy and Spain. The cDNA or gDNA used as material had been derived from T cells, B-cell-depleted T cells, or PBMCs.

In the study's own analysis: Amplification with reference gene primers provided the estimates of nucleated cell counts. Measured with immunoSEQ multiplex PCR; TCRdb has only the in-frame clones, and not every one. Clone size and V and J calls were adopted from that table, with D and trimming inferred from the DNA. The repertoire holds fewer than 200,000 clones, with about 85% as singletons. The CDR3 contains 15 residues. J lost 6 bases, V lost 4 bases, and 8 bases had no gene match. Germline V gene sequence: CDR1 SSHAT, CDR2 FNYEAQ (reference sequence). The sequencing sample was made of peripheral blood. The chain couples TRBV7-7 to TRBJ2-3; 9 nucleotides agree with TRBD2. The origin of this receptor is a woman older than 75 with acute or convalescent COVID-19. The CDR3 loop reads CASSSRLAGEDTQYF. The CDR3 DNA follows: TGTGCCAGCAGCTCCCGGTTAGCGGGAGAGGATACGCAGTATTTT.